This section outlines one T cell receptor beta chain sequence together with its context. What it binds is unknown. Unmatched junction bases numbered 9, after V lost 6 bases and J lost 3 bases. CDR3 length equals 16 residues. CDR1 MNHEY and CDR2 SMNVEV come from the germline V gene (reference sequence). The assay was immunoSEQ multiplex PCR, and TCRdb's table has in-frame clones only and misses some. The repertoire holds roughly 31,000 clones, with less than 85% as singletons. The culture ran for about 10 days, and then CD4+ T cells were isolated. This sample is part of a study of vaccination effects on CD4 cells after COVID-19. Study details: Sequencing followed a ViraFEST assay step that expanded antigen-specific CD4+ T cells with viral peptide pools.

Sequencing used CD4+ T cells from PBMCs cultured without peptide, obtained before COVID-19 vaccination. This receptor was taken from a human donor who received a COVID-19 vaccine. This chain connects TRBV27 to TRBJ2-3; TRBD2 matches at 10 bases. CDR3 sequence (DNA): TGTGCCAGCAGCCCGAGGAGGACTAGCGGAACAGATACGCAGTATTTT. This gives the protein CASSPRRTSGTDTQYF.